Given below is one T cell receptor beta chain in context. Its target is not known. The CDR3 sequence is 16 residues long. The V gene's germline CDR1 is SGHAT and CDR2 FQNNGV. J gave up 15 bases and V 2 bases, and 16 bases lay outside the gene matches. This entry is derived from a study of shared clonotypes between healthy human individuals. Study-level points and caveats: The sharing of approximately 4.6% of naive CD4 clonotypes was seen across a handful of donors.

The run depth of the assay was deep. Several immunoSEQ plates received, in even portions, the genomic DNA of each subset. In the original workflow: ImmunoSEQ junction-only sequences lacked quality scores, so their filtering differed. Libraries were prepared by immunoSEQ multiplex PCR; TCRdb keeps only in-frame clonotypes and omits some of them. V, J and clone size reflect that table, while D and trimming were determined from the DNA. The data show 2 million to 2.5 million clones, with roughly 93% seen just once and around 0.37% held by the top ten. J is TRBJ2-1 and V is TRBV11-2, with TRBD2 identical over 10 bases. Sequenced sample: naive CD4+ T cells from PBMCs. Subset described: CD45RA+ positively selected. This TCR derives from a man aged 18 to 35 in good health. Some clones in this sample may be carry-over from other donors' samples. DNA for the CDR3: TGTGCCAGCAGCTTAACAGCGGGAGGGCCAGCCCTCAAGTTGTTCTTC. It codes for CASSLTAGGPALKLFF.